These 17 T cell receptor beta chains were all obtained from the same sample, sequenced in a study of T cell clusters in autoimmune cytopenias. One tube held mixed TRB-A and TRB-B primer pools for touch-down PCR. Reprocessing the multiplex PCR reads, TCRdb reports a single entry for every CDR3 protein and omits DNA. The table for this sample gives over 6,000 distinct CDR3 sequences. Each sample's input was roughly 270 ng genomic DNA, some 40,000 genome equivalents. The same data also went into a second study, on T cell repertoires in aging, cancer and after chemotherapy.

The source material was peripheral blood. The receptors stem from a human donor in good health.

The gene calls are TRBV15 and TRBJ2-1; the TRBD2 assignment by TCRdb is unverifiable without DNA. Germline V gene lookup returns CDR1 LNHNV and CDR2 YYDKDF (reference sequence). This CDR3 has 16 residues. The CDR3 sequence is CATSPQRGLAGNEQFF.

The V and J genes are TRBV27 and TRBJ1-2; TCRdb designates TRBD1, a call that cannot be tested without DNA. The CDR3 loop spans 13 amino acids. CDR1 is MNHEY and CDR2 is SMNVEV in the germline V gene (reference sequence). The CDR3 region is CASRKDRNYGYTF.

The CDR3 reads CASSLGANYEQYF. The rearrangement joins TRBV5-6 to TRBJ2-7; TCRdb lists TRBD2, though no DNA is available to test this call. CDR1 is SGHDT, CDR2 YYEEEE, per germline. The CDR3 covers 13 residues.

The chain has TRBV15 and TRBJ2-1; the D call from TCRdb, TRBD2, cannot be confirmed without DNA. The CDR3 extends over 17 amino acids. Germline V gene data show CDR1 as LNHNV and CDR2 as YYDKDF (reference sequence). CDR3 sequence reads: CATSRSLGLAGGGEQFF. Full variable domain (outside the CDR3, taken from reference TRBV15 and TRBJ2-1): DAMVIQNPRYQVTQFGKPVTLSCSQTLNHNVMYWYQQKSSQAPKLLFHYYDKDFNNEADTPDNFQSRRPNTSFCFLDIRSPGLGDTAMYLCATSRSLGLAGGGEQFFGPGTRLTVL.

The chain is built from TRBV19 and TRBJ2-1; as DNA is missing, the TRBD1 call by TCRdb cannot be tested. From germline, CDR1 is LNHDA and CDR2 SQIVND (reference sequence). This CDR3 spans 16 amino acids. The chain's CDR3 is CASRPSDGRGPHEQFF.

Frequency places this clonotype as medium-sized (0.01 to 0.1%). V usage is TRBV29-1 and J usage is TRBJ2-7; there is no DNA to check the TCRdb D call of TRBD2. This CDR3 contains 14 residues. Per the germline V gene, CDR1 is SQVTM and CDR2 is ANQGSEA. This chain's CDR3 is CSVGFGASGGEQYF.

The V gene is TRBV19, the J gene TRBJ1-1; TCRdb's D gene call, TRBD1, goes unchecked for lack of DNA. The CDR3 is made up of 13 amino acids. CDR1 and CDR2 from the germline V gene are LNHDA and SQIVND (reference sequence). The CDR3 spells CASTLGRGGQAFF.

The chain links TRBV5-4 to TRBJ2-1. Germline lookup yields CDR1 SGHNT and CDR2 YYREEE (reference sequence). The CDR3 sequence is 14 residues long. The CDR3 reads CASSLGRFDNEQFF.

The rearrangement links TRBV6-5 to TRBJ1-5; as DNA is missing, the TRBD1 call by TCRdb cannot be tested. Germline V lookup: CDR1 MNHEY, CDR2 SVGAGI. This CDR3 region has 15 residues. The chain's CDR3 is CASSRQGFSNQPQHF.

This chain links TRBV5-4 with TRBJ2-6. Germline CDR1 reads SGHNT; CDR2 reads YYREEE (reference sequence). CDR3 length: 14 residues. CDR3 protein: CASSLDSGANVLTF.

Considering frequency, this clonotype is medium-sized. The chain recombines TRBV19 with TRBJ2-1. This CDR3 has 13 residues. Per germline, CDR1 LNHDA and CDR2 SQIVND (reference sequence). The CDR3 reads CASSIGLSNEQFF.

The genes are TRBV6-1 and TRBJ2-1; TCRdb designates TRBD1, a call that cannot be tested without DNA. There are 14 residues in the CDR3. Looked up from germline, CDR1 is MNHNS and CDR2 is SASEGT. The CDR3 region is CASSKQGSYNEQFF.

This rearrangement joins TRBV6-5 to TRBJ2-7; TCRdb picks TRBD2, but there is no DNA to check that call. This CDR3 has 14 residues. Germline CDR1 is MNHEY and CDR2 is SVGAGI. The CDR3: CASNKAGNSYEQYF.

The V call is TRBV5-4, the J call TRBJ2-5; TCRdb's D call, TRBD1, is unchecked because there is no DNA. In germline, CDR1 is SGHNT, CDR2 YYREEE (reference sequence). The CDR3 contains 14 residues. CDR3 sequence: CASSSGNHQETQYF.

CDR3 loop: CASSLLSGPETQYF. V gene TRBV5-6 combines with J gene TRBJ2-5; TCRdb's assignment of TRBD1 cannot be checked, as there is no DNA. Germline lookup yields CDR1 SGHDT and CDR2 YYEEEE. The CDR3 consists of 14 residues.

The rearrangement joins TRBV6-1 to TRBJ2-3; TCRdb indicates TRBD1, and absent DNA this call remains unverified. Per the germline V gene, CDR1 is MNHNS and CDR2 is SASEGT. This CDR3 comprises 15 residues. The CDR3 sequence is CASSLDLGTADTQYF.

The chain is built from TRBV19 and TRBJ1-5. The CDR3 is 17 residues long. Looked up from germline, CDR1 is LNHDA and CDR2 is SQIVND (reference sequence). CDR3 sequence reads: CASSPRGRGVLNQPQHF.